This T cell receptor beta chain was retrieved from a study of human T cells and chemical hapten exposure. The wider study: Slight volume differences across pooled libraries mainly accounted for varying per-sample TCR yields.

Whole blood that had not been fractionated was the source of extracted total RNA. This CDR3 has 16 amino acids. The J segment lost 2 bases and the V segment lost 6 bases, leaving 7 bases of the junction unmatched. The germline CDR1 and CDR2 sequences are LNHDA and SQIVND (reference sequence). Findings and limits, study-wide: Sensitizing to DPC left TCRs with a frequency above 1 in 1000 unaltered.

The library attached unique molecular identifiers to individual cDNA molecules. TCRdb redid the calling of the reads with MiXCR, one entry per CDR3 protein. The sample holds roughly 120,000 distinct CDR3 sequences; roughly 8.5% are singletons and the top ten take 1.4%. This clonotype showed up just a few times. What it recognizes is unknown. The sequence came from a human donor in good health. Some clones in this sample may be carry-over from other donors' samples. The rearrangement joins TRBV19 to TRBJ1-5; 10 positions agree with TRBD1. The source material was whole blood. The CDR3 is CASRRDRGRGNQPQHF. The CDR3 nucleotides read TGTGCCAGTAGAAGGGACAGGGGAAGAGGCAATCAGCCCCAGCATTTT.